The entry below describes one T cell receptor (beta chain). This entry belongs to a study of blood T cell repertoires in COVID-19. At the level of the study: Spain, Italy and the United States supplied samples that represented acute and convalescent COVID-19.

This CDR3 contains 14 residues. CDR1 SGHAT and CDR2 FQNNGV come from the germline V gene. V was trimmed by 4 bases and J by 1 base, leaving 7 bases between them. Original processing notes: Reference gene primer amplification gave estimated nucleated cell counts. Profiled with immunoSEQ multiplex PCR; TCRdb holds only in-frame clones, not every one. That table furnishes V, J and clone size, whereas the DNA furnished D and trimming. The sample contains hundreds of thousands of clones, roughly 85% of which appear only once. The source is a woman older than 75 with acute or convalescent COVID-19. The gene calls are TRBV11-2 and TRBJ1-4, with D perhaps TRBD1 (6 bases). Sequenced material: peripheral blood. CDR3 bases: TGTGCCAGCAGCTGGGGGCGAACTAATGAAAAACTGTTTTTT. Its protein is CASSWGRTNEKLFF.